This T cell receptor beta chain was sequenced in a study of T cells after yellow fever vaccination. Using its own MiXCR run on the 5' RACE reads, TCRdb lists one record per CDR3 protein. The data show roughly 310,000 distinct CDR3 sequences, 8.7% seen once. The source material was PBMCs, sampled on the day of the first yellow fever vaccination. The clonotype originates from a man between 18 and 35 years old who received the YFV17D yellow fever vaccine.

The CDR3 DNA follows: TGTGCCAGCAGCCAAGATTTCAAGGGCTTCCCCCCGAACACTGAAGCTTTCTTT. It encodes CASSQDFKGFPPNTEAFF. This chain uses TRBV3-1 with TRBJ1-1; D gene uncertain. Germline lookup yields CDR1 LGHDT and CDR2 YNNKEL (reference sequence). V lost 0 bases and J 1 base, leaving 18 bases between the germline ends. CDR3 length: 18 residues.